The text below deals with one T cell receptor (beta chain). The record originates from a study of cytomegalovirus exposure and HLA in healthy donors. Trimming took 3 bases from V and 8 from J; bases not matched to a gene: 6. The germline CDR1 and CDR2 sequences are MDHEN and SYDVKM. The CDR3 consists of 14 residues. Vbeta (60) and Jbeta (13) primers were used in the PCR. TCRdb's copy holds only in-frame clones and misses some; the assay was immunoSEQ multiplex PCR. The sample has about 150,000 clones; around 79% are singletons. This chain uses TRBV28 with TRBJ1-4; 7 bases are a match to TRBD1. The source material was PBMCs. This TCR was recovered from a man aged 25-45 years in good health and CMV-seropositive. Written as DNA, the CDR3 is TGTGCCAGCAGTTTGACAGGGTGGCAGGAAAAACTGTTTTTT. Protein: CASSLTGWQEKLFF.